This T cell receptor beta chain originates from a study of CD8 T cells in Susac syndrome. Whole-study findings and limits: The CD4+ T cell repertoires that were profiled in Susac syndrome showed no clonal expansion. It was acknowledged in the study that its TCR sequencing and HLA analysis involved a relatively small number of individuals.

CDR3 length: 13 amino acids. Germline V lookup: CDR1 SQVTM, CDR2 ANQGSEA. V lost 5 bases and J lost 4, with 14 bases in between. RNA totalling roughly 0.5 to 1 ug underwent reverse transcription with random hexamers. The authors amplified TCR beta CDR3 across 54 Vbeta and 13 Jbeta using immunoSEQ multiplex PCR. Via MiXCR, TCRdb re-called the immunoSEQ multiplex PCR reads, giving one row per CDR3 protein. Of roughly 150,000 distinct CDR3 sequences in the sample, about 95% were seen once. A remark on this clonotype: Its specificity is unknown.

Sequenced material: CD4+ T cells from PBMCs. This TCR derives from a human donor with Susac syndrome. The chain uses TRBV29-1 and TRBJ1-1; unclear D gene. The DNA for the CDR3 is TGCAGCGTTTCGCCGGGGAAGGGCACTGAAGCTTTCTTT. Translating it yields CSVSPGKGTEAFF.